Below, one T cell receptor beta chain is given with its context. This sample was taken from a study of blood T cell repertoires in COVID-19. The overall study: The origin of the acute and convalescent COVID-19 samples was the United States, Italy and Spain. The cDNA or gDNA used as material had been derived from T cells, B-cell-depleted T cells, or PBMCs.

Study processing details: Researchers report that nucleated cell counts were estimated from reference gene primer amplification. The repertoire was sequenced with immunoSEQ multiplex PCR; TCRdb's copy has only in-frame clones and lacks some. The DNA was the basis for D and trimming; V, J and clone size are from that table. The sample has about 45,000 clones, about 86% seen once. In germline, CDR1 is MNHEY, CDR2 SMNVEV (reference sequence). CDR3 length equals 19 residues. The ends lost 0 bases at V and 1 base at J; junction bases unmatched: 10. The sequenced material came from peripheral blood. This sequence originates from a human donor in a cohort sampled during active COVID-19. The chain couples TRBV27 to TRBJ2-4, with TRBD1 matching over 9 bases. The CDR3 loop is CASSLSGQGWESAKNIQYF. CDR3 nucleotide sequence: TGTGCCAGCAGTTTATCGGGACAGGGATGGGAGTCGGCCAAAAACATTCAGTACTTC.